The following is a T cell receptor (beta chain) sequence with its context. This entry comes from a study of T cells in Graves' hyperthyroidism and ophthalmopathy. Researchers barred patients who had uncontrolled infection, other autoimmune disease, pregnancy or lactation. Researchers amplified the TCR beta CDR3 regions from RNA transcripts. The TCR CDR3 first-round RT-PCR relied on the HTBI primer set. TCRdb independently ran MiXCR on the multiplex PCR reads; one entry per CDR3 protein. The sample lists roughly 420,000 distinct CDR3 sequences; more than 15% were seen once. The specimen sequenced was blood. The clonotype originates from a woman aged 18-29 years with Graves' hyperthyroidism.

In nucleotides, the CDR3 is TGCGCCAGCAGCCAAAACCCACCAACTAATGAAAAACTGTTTTTT. It yields the protein CASSQNPPTNEKLFF. The V call is TRBV4-1, the J call TRBJ1-4, with D uncertain. The CDR3 runs to 15 residues. CDR1 MGHRA and CDR2 YSYEKL come from the germline V gene. The ends were cut back, 2 bases at V and 0 bases at J, with 7 bases in the middle.